The 23 T cell receptor beta chains listed next were all sequenced from one sample in a study of blood T cell repertoires in COVID-19. Measured with immunoSEQ multiplex PCR; TCRdb has only the in-frame clones, and not every one. The sample includes around 27,000 clones, around 91% of them seen just once. The specimen was peripheral blood. The receptors originated from a man in his sixties with acute or convalescent COVID-19.

The chain has TRBV3-1 (or the pseudogene TRBV3-2) and TRBJ1-1, with D unclear. Between the trimmed V and J ends, which lost 4 bases and 5 bases, there was a span of 5 bases. The CDR3 has 11 residues. Germline CDR1 reads LGHDT; CDR2 reads YNNKEL (reference sequence). The CDR3 DNA is TGTGCCAGCAGCCGAGGGACTGAAGCTTTCTTT. Encoded protein: CASSRGTEAFF.

The rearrangement uses TRBV7-2 and TRBJ2-7; 7 nucleotides line up with TRBD2. This CDR3 comprises 14 residues. CDR1 and CDR2 from the germline V gene are SGHTA and FQGNSA. With V trimmed by 4 bases and J by 2 bases, 5 bases remained unmatched. The CDR3 loop is CASSSSGTTYEQYF. CDR3 nucleotides: TGTGCCAGCAGCTCCTCCGGGACTACCTACGAGCAGTACTTC. The complete variable domain, with remaining parts taken from reference TRBV7-2 and TRBJ2-7, reads GAGVSQSPSNKVTEKGKDVELRCDPISGHTALYWYRQSLGQGLEFLIYFQGNSAPDKSGLPSDRFSAERTGGSVSTLTIQRTQQEDSAVYLCASSSSGTTYEQYFGPGTRLTVT.

The chain links TRBV28 to TRBJ1-4; no definite D call. Between the trimmed V and J ends, which lost 3 bases and 0 bases, there was a span of 8 bases. Germline V gene sequence: CDR1 MDHEN, CDR2 SYDVKM. This CDR3 is 15 amino acids long. CDR3 in DNA: TGTGCCAGCAGTTTTGTCGGGACAACTAATGAAAAACTGTTTTTT. This codes for CASSFVGTTNEKLFF. Full variable domain (missing parts from reference TRBV28 and TRBJ1-4): DVKVTQSSRYLVKRTGEKVFLECVQDMDHENMFWYRQDPGLGLRLIYFSYDVKMKEKGDIPEGYSVSREKKERFSLILESASTNQTSMYLCASSFVGTTNEKLFFGSGTQLSVL.

The genes are TRBV7-2 and TRBJ2-5; TRBD2 matches at 15 bases. The J segment lost 7 bases and the V segment lost 0 bases, leaving 9 bases of the junction unmatched. The CDR3 runs to 18 residues. Germline CDR1 SGHTA, CDR2 FQGNSA. The CDR3 nucleotides are TGTGCCAGCAGCTTAGCGGGGACTAGCGGGGGGTCCCCCAGGACCCAGTACTTC. This encodes CASSLAGTSGGSPRTQYF.

The V call is TRBV30, the J call TRBJ2-7; TRBD2 agrees at 9 bases. The V gene's germline CDR1 is GTSNPN and CDR2 SVGIG (reference sequence). This CDR3 has 14 amino acids. The junction had 5 bases not matched to a gene; V was cut back by 3 bases and J by 2 bases. CDR3 sequence (DNA): TGTGCCTGGAGGGAACTAGCGGGCCCCTACGAGCAGTACTTC. It is translated as CAWRELAGPYEQYF.

The CDR3 nucleotides read TGTGCCAGCAGCGCAGAACAGGGTTTTGGCTATGGCTACACCTTC. Amino acid sequence: CASSAEQGFGYGYTF. The genes are TRBV9 and TRBJ1-2, with D possibly matching TRBD1 (6 bases). CDR3 length: 15 residues. The germline V gene encodes CDR1 SGDLS and CDR2 YYNGEE. Trimming took 3 bases from V and 4 from J, leaving 16 bases between them. The whole variable domain, filled in from reference TRBV9 and TRBJ1-2, reads DSGVTQTPKHLITATGQRVTLRCSPRSGDLSVYWYQQSLDQGLQFLIQYYNGEERAKGNILERFSAQQFPDLHSELNLSSLELGDSALYFCASSAEQGFGYGYTFGSGTRLTVV.

The chain employs TRBV23-1 and TRBJ1-5; TRBD1 matches at 8 bases. TRBV23-1 is identified as an open reading frame with a role that is uncertain. J lost 0 bases, V lost 6 bases, and 10 bases had no gene match. This CDR3 comprises 17 residues. CDR3 amino acids: CASSPDREGDSNQPQHF. The CDR3 coding sequence is TGCGCCAGCAGCCCGGACAGGGAGGGAGATAGCAATCAGCCCCAGCATTTT.

The CDR3: CASSYWTRDRETYTF. CDR3 in DNA: TGTGCCAGCAGTTATTGGACCCGGGACAGGGAGACCTACACCTTC. V and J are TRBV7-9 and TRBJ1-2; TRBD1 matches 9 bases. This CDR3 region has 15 residues. Looked up from germline, CDR1 is SEHNR and CDR2 is FQNEAQ (reference sequence). Trimming took 6 bases from V and 10 from J; bases not matched to a gene: 15.

The V gene is TRBV4-1, the J gene TRBJ1-6, with TRBD1 matching 7 bases. The germline gives CDR1 MGHRA, CDR2 YSYEKL. J gave up 12 bases and V 5 bases, and 16 bases lay outside the gene matches. The CDR3 length is 16 residues. The CDR3 sequence: CASSYRDSRNRGPLHF. The CDR3 DNA sequence: TGCGCCAGCAGCTACCGGGACAGTCGTAACCGCGGACCCCTCCACTTT.

This chain connects TRBV27 to TRBJ2-1; TRBD2 matches at 12 bases. The germline CDR1 and CDR2 sequences are MNHEY and SMNVEV (reference sequence). J gave up 4 bases and V 6 bases, and 4 bases lay outside the gene matches. The CDR3 has 15 amino acids. Here the CDR3 reads CASSELAGGYNEQFF. DNA for the CDR3: TGTGCCAGCAGCGAACTAGCGGGAGGTTACAATGAGCAGTTCTTC.

This clone was observed a handful of times. The genes are TRBV11-2 and TRBJ2-3; D may be TRBD1 (5 bases). This CDR3 spans 15 amino acids. Trimming removed 5 bases at V and 5 bases at J, with 17 bases between. Looked up from germline, CDR1 is SGHAT and CDR2 is FQNNGV. As DNA, the CDR3 is TGTGCCAGCAGCCCAGAAGGGCAGGGAAGAGATACGCAGTATTTT. Its translation: CASSPEGQGRDTQYF. Based on the CDR3 plus reference TRBV11-2 and TRBJ2-3, the full variable domain is EAGVAQSPRYKIIEKRQSVAFWCNPISGHATLYWYQQILGQGPKLLIQFQNNGVVDDSQLPKDRFSAERLKGVDSTLKIQPAKLEDSAVYLCASSPEGQGRDTQYFGPGTRLTVL.

The rearrangement uses TRBV5-1 and TRBJ1-3; 7 positions agree with TRBD1. The ends lost 4 bases at V and 0 bases at J; junction bases unmatched: 13. In germline, CDR1 is SGHRS, CDR2 YFSETQ. CDR3 length: 18 residues. The CDR3 reads CASSPLETGFSSGNTIYF. The CDR3 nucleotides are TGCGCCAGCAGCCCCCTTGAGACAGGGTTCAGCTCTGGAAACACCATATATTTT.

This chain connects TRBV5-4 to TRBJ2-2; possibly TRBD1 for D (6 bases). The CDR3 sequence is 15 residues long. Germline loops: CDR1 SGHNT, CDR2 YYREEE (reference sequence). V dropped 5 bases and J dropped 4 bases, with 15 bases sitting between them. DNA of the CDR3: TGTGCCAGCAGATACGAGGGGGTTATCACCGGGGAGCTGTTTTTT. This sequence encodes CASRYEGVITGELFF.

The chain uses TRBV19 and TRBJ1-1; D may be TRBD1 (6 bases). V gave up 6 bases and J gave up 0 bases, with 14 bases separating them. Germline CDR1 and CDR2: LNHDA and SQIVND (reference sequence). The CDR3 totals 15 residues. The DNA for the CDR3 is TGTGCCAGTAGACTACAGGGAACTTTGAACACTGAAGCTTTCTTT. As protein: CASRLQGTLNTEAFF. The full variable domain, in which reference TRBV19 and TRBJ1-1 provide the parts outside the CDR3, is DGGITQSPKYLFRKEGQNVTLSCEQNLNHDAMYWYRQDPGQGLRLIYYSQIVNDFQKGDIAEGYSVSREKKESFPLTVTSAQKNPTAFYLCASRLQGTLNTEAFFGQGTRLTVV.

The chain links TRBV28 to TRBJ1-5, with TRBD1 as a possible D gene (6 bases). CDR1 MDHEN and CDR2 SYDVKM come from the germline V gene. The CDR3 has 15 amino acids. V gave up 5 bases and J gave up 3 bases, with 14 bases separating them. The CDR3 DNA follows: TGTGCCAGCAGTCCCCGGACAGCTTTCAATCAGCCCCAGCATTTT. This codes for CASSPRTAFNQPQHF.

This clone appeared a few times. The chain recombines TRBV6-5 with TRBJ1-1, with D possibly matching TRBD1 (6 bases). V dropped 4 bases and J dropped 1 base, with 10 bases sitting between them. Germline V lookup: CDR1 MNHEY, CDR2 SVGAGI. There are 14 residues in the CDR3. The CDR3 sequence is CASSLTGTNTEAFF. The CDR3 DNA reads as TGTGCCAGCAGTTTAACAGGGACGAACACTGAAGCTTTCTTT.

The chain joins TRBV27 to TRBJ2-7; TRBD2 matches at 7 bases. Germline values: CDR1 MNHEY, CDR2 SMNVEV (reference sequence). Germline trimming cut 2 bases from V and 4 bases from J; bases unmatched to any gene: 8. The CDR3 has 15 amino acids. CDR3 in amino acids: CASSLAGVEVYEQYF. In nucleotides, the CDR3 is TGTGCCAGCAGTTTAGCGGGGGTCGAGGTGTACGAGCAGTACTTC.

The V gene is TRBV20-1, the J gene TRBJ1-5, with TRBD1 identical over 8 bases. This CDR3 contains 14 residues. Germline trimming cut 4 bases from V and 4 bases from J; bases unmatched to any gene: 6. Germline CDR1 DFQATT, CDR2 SNEGSKA (reference sequence). The CDR3 sequence: CSATDRGRNQPQHF. The CDR3 DNA follows: TGCAGTGCTACTGACAGGGGCAGAAATCAGCCCCAGCATTTT.

This rearrangement joins TRBV6-5 to TRBJ2-1; 7 bases map to TRBD2. The CDR3 is 14 residues long. V lost 6 bases and J lost 4; bases outside the gene matches: 6. The germline V gene encodes CDR1 MNHEY and CDR2 SVGAGI. CDR3 residues: CASSLRERYNEQFF. In nucleotides, the CDR3 is TGTGCCAGCAGCTTGCGGGAGCGGTACAATGAGCAGTTCTTC.

CDR3 in DNA: TGTGCCAGCAGTTTACAGGGGGCAGGTCAGCCCCAGCATTTT. Protein sequence: CASSLQGAGQPQHF. The chain has TRBV2 and TRBJ1-5; TRBD1 aligns across 9 bases. The J segment lost 6 bases and the V segment lost 5 bases, leaving 5 bases of the junction unmatched. The V gene's germline CDR1 is SNHLY and CDR2 FYNNEI. The CDR3 is made up of 14 amino acids.

Here the CDR3 DNA reads TGTGCCAGCAGAAGACTGAACACAGATACGCAGTATTTT. As protein: CASRRLNTDTQYF. This chain links TRBV6-5 with TRBJ2-3, with unresolved D. This CDR3 is built from 13 residues. V lost 6 bases and J 2 bases, leaving 9 bases between the germline ends. Germline V CDR1 and CDR2: MNHEY, SVGAGI.

The chain employs TRBV24-1 and TRBJ2-5, with 8 bases lining up with TRBD1. The germline V gene has CDR1 KGHDR and CDR2 SFDVKD. The CDR3 contains 16 residues. The junction had 11 bases not matched to a gene; V was cut back by 4 bases and J by 5 bases. The CDR3: CATSEGGRGQSETQYF. CDR3 DNA: TGTGCCACCAGTGAAGGGGGCAGGGGGCAATCCGAGACCCAGTACTTC.

V and J are TRBV6-5 and TRBJ1-4; 7 nucleotides line up with TRBD1. The junction had 7 bases not matched to a gene; V was cut back by 5 bases and J by 7 bases. CDR1 and CDR2 (germline): MNHEY, SVGAGI. This CDR3 comprises 14 residues. The CDR3 DNA sequence: TGTGCCAGCAGTCTTACAGGGGATGGTGAAAAACTGTTTTTT. This gives the protein CASSLTGDGEKLFF.